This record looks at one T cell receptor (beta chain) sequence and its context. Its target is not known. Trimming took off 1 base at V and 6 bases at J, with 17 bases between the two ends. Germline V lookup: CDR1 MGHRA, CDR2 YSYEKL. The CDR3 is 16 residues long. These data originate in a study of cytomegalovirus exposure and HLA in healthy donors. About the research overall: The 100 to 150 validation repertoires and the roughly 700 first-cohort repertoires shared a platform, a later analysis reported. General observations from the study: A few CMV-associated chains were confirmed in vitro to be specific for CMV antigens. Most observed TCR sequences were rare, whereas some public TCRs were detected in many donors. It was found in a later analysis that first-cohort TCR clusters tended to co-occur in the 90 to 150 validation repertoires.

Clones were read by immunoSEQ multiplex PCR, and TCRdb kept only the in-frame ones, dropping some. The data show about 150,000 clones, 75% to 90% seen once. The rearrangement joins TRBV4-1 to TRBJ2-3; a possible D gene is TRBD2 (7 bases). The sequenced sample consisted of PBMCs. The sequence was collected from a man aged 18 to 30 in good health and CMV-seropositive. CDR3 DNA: TGCGCCAGCAGCCAAGTGGTGGCGGGGGCCGGGGATACGCAGTATTTT. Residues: CASSQVVAGAGDTQYF.